The 22 T cell receptor beta chains reported below all come from one sample, sequenced in a study of T cells in Graves' hyperthyroidism and ophthalmopathy. TCR beta CDR3 regions were amplified from RNA. The TCR CDR3 first-round RT-PCR relied on the HTBI primer set. TCRdb independently ran MiXCR on the multiplex PCR reads; one entry per CDR3 protein. This sample has roughly 570,000 distinct CDR3 sequences, with roughly 46% found just once. Sample: peripheral blood or thyroid tissue (not recorded which). These receptors all stem from an adult woman with Graves' disease, either hyperthyroidism or ophthalmopathy (not recorded which).

The chain couples TRBV9 to TRBJ1-2, with a tentative D call TRBD1 (5 bases). CDR1 and CDR2 (germline): SGDLS, YYNGEE. This CDR3 has 15 amino acids. The ends were cut back, 4 bases at V and 4 bases at J, with 17 bases in the middle. CDR3 amino acids: CASSPTSGGGYGYTF. In DNA, the CDR3 is TGTGCCAGCAGCCCTACCAGTGGGGGAGGCTATGGCTACACCTTC. The entire variable domain, with the rest obtained from reference TRBV9 and TRBJ1-2, is as follows: DSGVTQTPKHLITATGQRVTLRCSPRSGDLSVYWYQQSLDQGLQFLIQYYNGEERAKGNILERFSAQQFPDLHSELNLSSLELGDSALYFCASSPTSGGGYGYTFGSGTRLTVV.

This clonotype turned up a few times. The rearrangement uses TRBV28 and TRBJ2-5, with 9 nucleotides matching TRBD2. CDR1 is MDHEN, CDR2 SYDVKM, per germline. V dropped 5 bases and J dropped 4; count of bases not matched to a gene: 20. The CDR3 is 19 amino acids. CDR3 in amino acids: CASSPALVTSGRSRETQYF. The CDR3 bases are TGTGCCAGCAGTCCCGCCCTCGTGACTAGCGGTAGATCTCGAGAGACCCAGTACTTC.

A remark on this clonotype: Possible read error: a much larger clone is one base away. The missing conserved phenylalanine or tryptophan at the end of this CDR3 makes a read error likely. The V gene is TRBV5-5, the J gene TRBJ2-5; D is uncertain. V was trimmed by 0 bases and J by 0 bases, leaving 6 bases between them. The CDR3 runs 14 residues. From germline, CDR1 is SGHKS and CDR2 YYEKEE (reference sequence). The CDR3 is CASSLEGYQETQYL. DNA of the CDR3: TGTGCCAGCAGCTTGGAAGGGTACCAAGAGACCCAGTACCTC.

This clonotype was seen only a few times. This chain joins TRBV28 and TRBJ2-5, with TRBD2 identical over 8 bases. The CDR3 runs 15 residues. J lost 0 bases, V lost 3 bases, and 3 bases had no gene match. Germline CDR1 MDHEN, CDR2 SYDVKM. The DNA for the CDR3 is TGTGCCAGCAGTTTGGCTAGCGGGTACCAAGAGACCCAGTACTTC. Protein sequence: CASSLASGYQETQYF. Full variable domain (remainder filled in from reference TRBV28 and TRBJ2-5): DVKVTQSSRYLVKRTGEKVFLECVQDMDHENMFWYRQDPGLGLRLIYFSYDVKMKEKGDIPEGYSVSREKKERFSLILESASTNQTSMYLCASSLASGYQETQYFGPGTRLLVL.

This chain uses TRBV4-2 with TRBJ1-2, with D perhaps matching TRBD1 (5 bases). Germline-derived CDR1 and CDR2 are LGHNA and YNFKEQ. The CDR3 has 16 residues. The V end was cut by 0 bases, the J end by 1 base, with 12 bases between. CDR3 loop: CASSQEGLTFNYGYTF. CDR3 DNA sequence: TGTGCCAGCAGCCAAGAGGGGCTAACCTTTAACTATGGCTACACCTTC.

In this sample, this clonotype turned up once. The chain recombines TRBV10-3 with TRBJ1-2, with unresolved D. Trimming left V 9 bases short and J 5 bases short, with 16 bases between. The CDR3 loop spans 13 amino acids. The germline CDR1 and CDR2 sequences are ENHRY and SYGVKD. CDR3 in amino acids: CAIASSSLYGYTF. DNA of the CDR3: TGTGCCATTGCCAGCAGTTCCCTTTATGGCTACACCTTC.

This clonotype was counted at least ten times. The chain's CDR3 is CASSPRFGPQHF. CDR3 nucleotides: TGTGCCAGCAGTCCTCGGTTTGGGCCCCAGCATTTT. The V call is TRBV12-3 or TRBV12-4, the J call TRBJ1-5; unclear D gene. Trimming took 5 bases from V and 9 from J, leaving 11 bases between them. There are 12 residues in the CDR3.

This clonotype was counted ten times or more. The chain links TRBV4-1 to TRBJ1-2, with a possible D match to TRBD1 (5 bases). In germline, CDR1 is MGHRA, CDR2 YSYEKL. V was cut by 1 base and J by 7 bases, with 16 bases left in between. The CDR3 covers 15 residues. The CDR3: CASSQGRLGVAGYTF. CDR3 nucleotides: TGCGCCAGCAGCCAAGGTCGTCTGGGGGTCGCTGGCTACACCTTC.

V is TRBV18 and J is TRBJ2-7; 8 bases agree with TRBD1. Germline-derived CDR1 and CDR2 are KGHSH and LQKENI. The CDR3 sequence is 14 residues long. The V and J ends lost 5 bases and 6 bases, in that order; junction bases with no gene match: 9. CDR3 protein: CASSKTGVLSEQYF. The CDR3 coding sequence is TGTGCCAGCTCAAAGACAGGGGTGCTGTCCGAGCAGTACTTC.

Ten or more counts support this clonotype. The V call is TRBV2, the J call TRBJ2-5; TRBD1 agrees at 9 bases. Germline loops: CDR1 SNHLY, CDR2 FYNNEI. The CDR3 contains 13 residues. With 5 bases clipped from V and 5 bases from J, the junction kept 3 bases outside the gene matches. The CDR3 protein is CASSRQGVETQYF. DNA of the CDR3: TGTGCCAGCAGTCGACAGGGGGTTGAGACCCAGTACTTC.

The sample holds a few counts of this clonotype. The J gene is TRBJ2-7, the V gene TRBV30, with D perhaps matching TRBD1 (7 bases). The CDR3 is 13 residues long. Germline CDR1 and CDR2: GTSNPN and SVGIG (reference sequence). Between the trimmed V and J ends, which lost 8 bases and 4 bases, there was a span of 18 bases. CDR3 coding DNA: TGTGCCGCCTCCGGGCAGGGGGGATACGAGCAGTACTTC. As protein: CAASGQGGYEQYF.

This clonotype was seen a handful of times. The chain is built from TRBV29-1 and TRBJ1-5; the D is unclear. CDR3 length: 11 amino acids. Trimming shortened V by 4 bases and J by 4 bases, and 5 bases separated the two germline ends. The germline V gene encodes CDR1 SQVTM and CDR2 ANQGSEA. The CDR3 reads CSVGENQPQHF. CDR3 DNA: TGCAGCGTTGGGGAAAATCAGCCCCAGCATTTT.

This clonotype showed up many times. The V and J genes are TRBV4-2 and TRBJ2-7; a weak D match, TRBD1 (5 bases). This CDR3 spans 13 amino acids. V lost 0 bases to trimming and J lost 5 bases, with 8 bases between them. In germline, CDR1 is LGHNA, CDR2 YNFKEQ. The CDR3 DNA reads as TGTGCCAGCAGCCAAGATGTAGGGGACGAGCAGTACTTC. Its translation: CASSQDVGDEQYF.

The chain couples TRBV7-2 to TRBJ2-7, with D possibly TRBD2 on 7 matching bases. V shed 5 bases and J shed 3 bases, with 20 bases lying between them. Germline loops: CDR1 SGHTA, CDR2 FQGNSA. This CDR3 is built from 16 residues. CDR3 nucleotide sequence: TGTGCCAGCAGCCTAGGGGGGGGGGCAGGTCTCTACGAGCAGTACTTC. Its translation: CASSLGGGAGLYEQYF.

This clonotype was counted only a few times. This chain uses TRBV9 with TRBJ2-2, with D uncertain. The length of the CDR3 is 13 residues. Germline CDR1 is SGDLS and CDR2 is YYNGEE. V was cut by 0 bases and J by 6 bases, with 6 bases left in between. In DNA, the CDR3 is TGTGCCAGCAGCGTAGTTGCGGCCGGGGAGCTGTTTTTT. Translation: CASSVVAAGELFF.

This chain links TRBV5-1 with TRBJ1-5; 10 bases fit TRBD1. Germline-derived CDR1 and CDR2 are SGHRS and YFSETQ. Losses at the gene ends were 4 bases for V and 4 bases for J; bases not matched to a gene: 5. The CDR3 is made up of 15 amino acids. The CDR3 bases are TGCGCCAGCAGCATGACAGGGGGCGCAAATCAGCCCCAGCATTTT. As protein: CASSMTGGANQPQHF.

Only a few counts were recorded for this clonotype. V is TRBV7-9 and J is TRBJ2-3; D not certain. Trimming shortened V by 5 bases and J by 6 bases, and 12 bases separated the two germline ends. The CDR3 is 13 amino acids. Germline V gene data show CDR1 as SEHNR and CDR2 as FQNEAQ (reference sequence). Here the CDR3 reads CASSKSETDTQYF. In DNA, the CDR3 is TGTGCCAGCAGCAAGAGTGAGACGGATACGCAGTATTTT.

V usage is TRBV11-3 and J usage is TRBJ2-1, with D perhaps being TRBD1 or TRBD2 (5 bases each). The germline CDR1 and CDR2 sequences are SGHNT and YENEEA. The germline V and J ends were trimmed by 5 bases and 9 bases, with 20 bases remaining between them. The CDR3 loop spans 15 amino acids. The CDR3: CASSPSPGPWGEQFF. CDR3 DNA sequence: TGTGCCAGCAGCCCTTCTCCGGGACCCTGGGGTGAGCAGTTCTTC.

This clonotype was observed at least ten times. The chain carries TRBV27 and TRBJ2-1; unclear D gene. CDR1 and CDR2 from the germline V gene are MNHEY and SMNVEV (reference sequence). Trimming removed 0 bases at V and 8 bases at J, with 5 bases between. This CDR3 is 12 amino acids long. CDR3 residues: CASSLSPHEQFF. For the CDR3, the DNA is TGTGCCAGCAGTTTATCCCCCCATGAGCAGTTCTTC.

V usage is TRBV5-4 and J usage is TRBJ1-4, with D perhaps TRBD1 (6 bases). The CDR3 contains 18 residues. Trimming took off 0 bases at V and 2 bases at J, with 17 bases between the two ends. Germline V lookup: CDR1 SGHNT, CDR2 YYREEE (reference sequence). The CDR3 sequence is CASSLAGAAYVTNEKLFF. In DNA form, the CDR3 reads TGTGCCAGCAGCTTGGCAGGGGCGGCCTACGTTACTAATGAAAAACTGTTTTTT. The full variable domain, with the rest looked up from reference TRBV5-4 and TRBJ1-4, is ETGVTQSPTHLIKTRGQQVTLRCSSQSGHNTVSWYQQALGQGPQFIFQYYREEENGRGNFPPRFSGLQFPNYSSELNVNALELDDSALYLCASSLAGAAYVTNEKLFFGSGTQLSVL.

This clonotype was detected ten times or more. The rearrangement joins TRBV7-9 to TRBJ1-3, with D unclear. V gave up 7 bases and J gave up 8 bases, with 15 bases separating them. The CDR3 has 13 residues. Germline CDR1 reads SEHNR; CDR2 reads FQNEAQ (reference sequence). In DNA, the CDR3 is TGTGCCAGCATGGGCCCCGAAGGACACACCATATATTTT. Protein sequence: CASMGPEGHTIYF.

This clonotype has only one observation. The genes are TRBV20-1 and TRBJ2-5; 9 bases align to TRBD1. The ends lost 6 bases at V and 5 bases at J; junction bases unmatched: 16. The CDR3 is 16 amino acids. Germline CDR1 and CDR2: DFQATT and SNEGSKA (reference sequence). DNA for the CDR3: TGCAGTGCCAGCAGCCGAAGGTCGGGACAGGGTGAGACCCAGTACTTC. The encoded protein is CSASSRRSGQGETQYF.